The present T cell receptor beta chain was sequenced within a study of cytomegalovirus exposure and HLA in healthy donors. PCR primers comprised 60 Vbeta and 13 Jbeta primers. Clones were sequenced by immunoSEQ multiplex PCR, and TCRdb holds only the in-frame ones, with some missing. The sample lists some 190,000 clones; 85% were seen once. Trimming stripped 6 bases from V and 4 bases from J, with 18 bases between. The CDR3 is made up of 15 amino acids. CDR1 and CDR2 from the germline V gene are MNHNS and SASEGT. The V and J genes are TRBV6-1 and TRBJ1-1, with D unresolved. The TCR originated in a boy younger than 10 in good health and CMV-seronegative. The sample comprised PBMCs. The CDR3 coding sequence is TGTGCCAGCAGGTTTTCGGTTGTGGAGGGCACTGAAGCTTTCTTT. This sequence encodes CASRFSVVEGTEAFF.